Following are 7 T cell receptor beta chains from one sample sequenced in a study of blood T cell repertoires in COVID-19. This table comes from immunoSEQ multiplex PCR, and its TCRdb copy is limited to in-frame clones, with some not included. The sample lists about 140,000 clones; 70% to 85% were seen once. The sample was peripheral blood. The receptors here all came from a man between 60 and 75 years old who had recovered from COVID-19.

There are a few counts of this clone. J is TRBJ2-1 and V is TRBV6-5, with D perhaps matching TRBD2 (6 bases). The V end was cut by 7 bases, the J end by 2 bases, with 12 bases between. The CDR3 runs to 14 residues. The germline V gene encodes CDR1 MNHEY and CDR2 SVGAGI. CDR3: CASNEGGPYNEQFF. The CDR3 DNA reads as TGTGCCAGCAACGAGGGAGGCCCCTACAATGAGCAGTTCTTC.

The chain is built from TRBV7-2 and TRBJ2-7; TRBD2 agrees at 7 bases. The CDR3 extends over 15 amino acids. The germline gives CDR1 SGHTA, CDR2 FQGNSA. The V gene end was trimmed by 5 bases and the J gene end by 5 bases; junction bases not matched to a gene: 12. DNA for the CDR3: TGTGCCAGCAGCACCCCCCGGGGAGGGACTGACGAGCAGTACTTC. This encodes CASSTPRGGTDEQYF.

V usage is TRBV19 and J usage is TRBJ1-5, with a tentative D call TRBD1 (6 bases). Trimming stripped 2 bases from V and 5 bases from J, with 13 bases between. The CDR3 covers 15 residues. Germline CDR1 reads LNHDA; CDR2 reads SQIVND (reference sequence). Here the CDR3 DNA reads TGTGCCAGTAGTATAAGGGGGGGGCAGGATCAGCCCCAGCATTTT. Residues: CASSIRGGQDQPQHF.

The chain links TRBV19 to TRBJ1-1, with D possibly being TRBD1 (6 bases). Germline CDR1 reads LNHDA; CDR2 reads SQIVND (reference sequence). This CDR3 is built from 13 residues. V was shortened by 9 bases and J by 4 bases, with 15 bases between the two germline ends. The CDR3 is CASSQGPSTEAFF. CDR3 nucleotides: TGTGCCAGCTCCCAGGGGCCAAGCACTGAAGCTTTCTTT.

The V and J genes are TRBV5-1 and TRBJ2-7, with D tentatively TRBD1 (5 bases). Germline-derived CDR1 and CDR2 are SGHRS and YFSETQ. V dropped 0 bases and J dropped 7 bases, with 20 bases sitting between them. The CDR3 is made up of 16 amino acids. The CDR3 DNA is TGCGCCAGCAGCTTGGCCGAGACTTTCTCCTCAGGGGAGCAGTACTTC. Translated, it gives CASSLAETFSSGEQYF.

The chain has TRBV29-1 and TRBJ2-5; 10 nucleotides match TRBD2. The CDR3 is made up of 14 amino acids. Per the germline V gene, CDR1 is SQVTM and CDR2 is ANQGSEA. With V trimmed by 8 bases and J by 5 bases, 11 bases remained unmatched. This chain's CDR3 is CSYQREGRLETQYF. The CDR3 DNA is TGCAGCTACCAGCGGGAGGGTAGGCTGGAGACCCAGTACTTC.

The V gene is TRBV10-3, the J gene TRBJ1-6; the D is unclear. Germline-derived CDR1 and CDR2 are ENHRY and SYGVKD. The CDR3 spans 16 residues. V was clipped by 5 bases and J by 0 bases, with 11 bases between them. The CDR3 loop reads CAISTGSSSYNSPLHF. The DNA of the CDR3 is TGTGCCATCAGTACCGGGAGCAGCTCCTATAATTCACCCCTCCACTTT.